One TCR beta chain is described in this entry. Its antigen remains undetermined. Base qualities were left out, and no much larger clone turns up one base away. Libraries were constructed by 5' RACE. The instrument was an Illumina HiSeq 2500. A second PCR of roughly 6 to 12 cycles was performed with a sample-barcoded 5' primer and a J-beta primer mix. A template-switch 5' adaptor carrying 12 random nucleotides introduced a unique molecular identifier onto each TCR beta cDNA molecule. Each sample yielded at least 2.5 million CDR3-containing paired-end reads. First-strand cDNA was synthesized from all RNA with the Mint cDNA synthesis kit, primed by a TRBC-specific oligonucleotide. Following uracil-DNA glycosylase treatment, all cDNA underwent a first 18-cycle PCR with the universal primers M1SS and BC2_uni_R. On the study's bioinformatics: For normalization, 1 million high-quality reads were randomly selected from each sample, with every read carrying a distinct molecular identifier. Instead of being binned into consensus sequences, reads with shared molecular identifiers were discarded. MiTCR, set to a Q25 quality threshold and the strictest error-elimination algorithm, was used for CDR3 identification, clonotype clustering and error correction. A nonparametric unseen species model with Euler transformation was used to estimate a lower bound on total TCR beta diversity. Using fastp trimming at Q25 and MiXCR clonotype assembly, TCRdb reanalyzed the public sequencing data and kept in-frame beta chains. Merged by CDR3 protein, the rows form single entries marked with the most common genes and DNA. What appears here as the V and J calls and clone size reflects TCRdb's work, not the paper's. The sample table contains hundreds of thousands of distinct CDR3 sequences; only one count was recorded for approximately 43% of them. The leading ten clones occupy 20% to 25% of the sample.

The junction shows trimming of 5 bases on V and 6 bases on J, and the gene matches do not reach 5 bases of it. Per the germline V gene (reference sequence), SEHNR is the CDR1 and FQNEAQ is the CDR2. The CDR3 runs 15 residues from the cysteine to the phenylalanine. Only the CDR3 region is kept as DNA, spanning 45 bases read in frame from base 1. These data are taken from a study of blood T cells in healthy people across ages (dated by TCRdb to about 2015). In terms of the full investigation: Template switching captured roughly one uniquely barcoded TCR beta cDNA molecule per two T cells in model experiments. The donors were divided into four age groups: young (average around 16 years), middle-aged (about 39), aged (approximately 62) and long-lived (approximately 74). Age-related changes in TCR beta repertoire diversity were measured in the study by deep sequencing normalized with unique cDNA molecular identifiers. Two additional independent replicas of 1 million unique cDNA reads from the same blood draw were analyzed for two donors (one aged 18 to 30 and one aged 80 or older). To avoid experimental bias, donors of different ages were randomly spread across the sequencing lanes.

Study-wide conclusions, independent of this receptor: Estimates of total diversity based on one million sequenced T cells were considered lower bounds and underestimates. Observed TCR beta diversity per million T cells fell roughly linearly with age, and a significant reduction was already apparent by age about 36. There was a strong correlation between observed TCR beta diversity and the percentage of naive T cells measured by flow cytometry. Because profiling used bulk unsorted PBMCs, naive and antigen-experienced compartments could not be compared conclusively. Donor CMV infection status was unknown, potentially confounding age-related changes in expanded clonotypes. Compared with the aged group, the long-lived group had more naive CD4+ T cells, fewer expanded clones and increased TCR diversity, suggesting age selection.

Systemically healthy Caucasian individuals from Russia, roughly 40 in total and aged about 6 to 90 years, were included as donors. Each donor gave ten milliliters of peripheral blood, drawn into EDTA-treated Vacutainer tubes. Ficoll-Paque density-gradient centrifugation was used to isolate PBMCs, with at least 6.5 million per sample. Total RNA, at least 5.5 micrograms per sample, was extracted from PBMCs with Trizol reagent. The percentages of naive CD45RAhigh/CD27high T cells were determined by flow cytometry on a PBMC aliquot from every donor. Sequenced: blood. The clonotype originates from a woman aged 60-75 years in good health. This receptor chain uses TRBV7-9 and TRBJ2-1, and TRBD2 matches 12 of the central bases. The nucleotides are TGTGCCAGCAGCACCACTAGCGGGGGGTCCAATGAGCAGTTCTTC. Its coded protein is CASSTTSGGSNEQFF.